A single sample is the source of the 29 T cell receptor beta chains below, sequenced in a study of blood T cell repertoires in COVID-19. Clones were sequenced by immunoSEQ multiplex PCR, and TCRdb holds only the in-frame ones, with some missing. Of approximately 39,000 clones in the sample, 85% to 95% were seen once. Source material: peripheral blood. The source of these receptors is a human donor with active COVID-19. The donor label of this sample is uncertain.

The chain carries TRBV6-2 or TRBV6-3 and TRBJ2-7; tentative D call: TRBD2 (5 bases). Germline assignment: CDR1 MNHEY and CDR2 SVGEGT. This CDR3 is 13 amino acids long. V was shortened by 6 bases and J by 4 bases, with 13 bases between the two germline ends. The CDR3 DNA follows: TGTGCCAGCAGCTTCGAACTAGTTTACGAGCAGTACTTC. Its translation: CASSFELVYEQYF.

This chain uses TRBV6-2 or TRBV6-3 with TRBJ1-5, with 7 bases aligning to TRBD1. The CDR3 is 15 residues long. Germline V CDR1 and CDR2: MNHEY, SVGEGT. V trimming: 4 bases; J trimming: 7 bases; junction bases outside the gene matches: 10. CDR3 residues: CASSLGQAVNQPQHF. The CDR3 bases are TGTGCCAGCAGTTTAGGACAGGCTGTCAACCAGCCCCAGCATTTT.

The chain uses TRBV10-1 and TRBJ1-6; TRBD1 matches 8 bases. The CDR3 consists of 19 residues. V dropped 8 bases and J dropped 3; count of bases not matched to a gene: 18. CDR1 WNHNN and CDR2 SYGVQD come from the germline V gene (reference sequence). The CDR3 is CASAPFRFRDRNYNSPLHF. The DNA of the CDR3 is TGCGCCAGCGCACCATTTCGTTTCCGGGACAGGAACTATAATTCACCCCTCCACTTT.

V usage is TRBV9 and J usage is TRBJ1-4; no definite D call. Germline loops: CDR1 SGDLS, CDR2 YYNGEE. V lost 4 bases and J lost 0, with 10 bases in between. The CDR3 contains 15 residues. CDR3 nucleotides: TGTGCCAGCAGCCAGACACTTGCAACTAATGAAAAACTGTTTTTT. It translates to CASSQTLATNEKLFF.

V is TRBV5-5 and J is TRBJ2-3; D is possibly TRBD2 (7 bases). This CDR3 has 16 amino acids. Trimming removed 4 bases from V and 2 bases from J, with 17 bases in between. CDR1 SGHKS and CDR2 YYEKEE come from the germline V gene (reference sequence). The CDR3 nucleotides are TGTGCCAGCAGCGATCTGGGGGGGACATACACAGATACGCAGTATTTT. Residues: CASSDLGGTYTDTQYF.

The chain links TRBV19 to TRBJ2-6; tentatively, D is TRBD2 (5 bases). The CDR3 covers 16 residues. Germline CDR1 reads LNHDA; CDR2 reads SQIVND (reference sequence). V was trimmed by 10 bases and J by 0 bases, leaving 16 bases between them. For the CDR3, the DNA is TGTGCCATCGGGCCAGGACTTCGCTCTGGGGCCAACGTCCTGACTTTC. Translating gives CAIGPGLRSGANVLTF.

The V and J genes are TRBV12-5 and TRBJ1-1; possible D gene TRBD1, 6 bases. Germline CDR1 LGHNT, CDR2 FRNRAP. V lost 7 bases to trimming and J lost 4 bases, with 16 bases between them. The CDR3 totals 14 residues. The DNA of the CDR3 is TGTGCTAGTGCTCCGGGACACCTTGGCACTGAAGCTTTCTTT. Its protein product is CASAPGHLGTEAFF.

The gene calls are TRBV7-9 and TRBJ2-7; D might be TRBD2 (7 bases). V was shortened by 3 bases and J by 5 bases, with 17 bases between the two germline ends. Germline values: CDR1 SEHNR, CDR2 FQNEAQ (reference sequence). The CDR3 has 15 amino acids. The CDR3, as DNA: TGTGCCAGCAGCTTCGGGGGGCGCGGGTTGAACGAGCAGTACTTC. Amino acids: CASSFGGRGLNEQYF.

V is TRBV6-5 and J is TRBJ1-1, with 8 bases fitting TRBD1. Germline V CDR1 and CDR2: MNHEY, SVGAGI. V lost 3 bases and J lost 8; bases outside the gene matches: 8. The CDR3 loop spans 14 amino acids. Here the CDR3 reads CASSYYPDRGEAFF. The DNA for the CDR3 is TGTGCCAGCAGTTATTACCCTGACAGGGGAGAAGCTTTCTTT.

This sequence joins TRBV5-4 and TRBJ1-3; 7 bases agree with TRBD1. This CDR3 spans 16 amino acids. Germline CDR1 is SGHNT and CDR2 is YYREEE (reference sequence). V lost 4 bases to trimming and J lost 0 bases; unmatched junction nucleotides: 7. CDR3: CASSVGQRLSGNTIYF. CDR3 DNA sequence: TGTGCCAGCAGCGTGGGACAGCGTCTCTCTGGAAACACCATATATTTT.

The chain is built from TRBV28 and TRBJ2-2; D gene unclear. V gave up 4 bases and J gave up 1 base, with 7 bases separating them. Germline V CDR1 and CDR2: MDHEN, SYDVKM. The CDR3 totals 14 residues. The CDR3 is CASSYILNTGELFF. For the CDR3, the DNA is TGTGCCAGCAGTTATATCCTGAACACCGGGGAGCTGTTTTTT. Variable domain in full (rest from reference TRBV28 and TRBJ2-2): DVKVTQSSRYLVKRTGEKVFLECVQDMDHENMFWYRQDPGLGLRLIYFSYDVKMKEKGDIPEGYSVSREKKERFSLILESASTNQTSMYLCASSYILNTGELFFGEGSRLTVL.

V usage is TRBV5-1 and J usage is TRBJ2-7, with D unresolved. Deletions cut 4 bases from V and 3 bases from J, with 5 bases between. Looked up from germline, CDR1 is SGHRS and CDR2 is YFSETQ. The CDR3 is made up of 11 amino acids. The CDR3 DNA sequence: TGCGCCAGCAGCGGCAGCTACGAGCAGTACTTC. It encodes CASSGSYEQYF.

The chain joins TRBV5-1 to TRBJ2-7; no reliable D call. Germline CDR1 SGHRS, CDR2 YFSETQ. CDR3 length equals 13 residues. Trimming stripped 0 bases from V and 7 bases from J, with 11 bases between. The CDR3 protein is CASSLDAGWEQYF. Here the CDR3 DNA reads TGCGCCAGCAGCTTGGACGCCGGGTGGGAGCAGTACTTC. Variable domain in full (rest from reference TRBV5-1 and TRBJ2-7): KAGVTQTPRYLIKTRGQQVTLSCSPISGHRSVSWYQQTPGQGLQFLFEYFSETQRNKGNFPGRFSGRQFSNSRSEMNVSTLELGDSALYLCASSLDAGWEQYFGPGTRLTVT.

The genes are TRBV29-1 and TRBJ2-1; tentatively, D is TRBD1 (5 bases). This CDR3 is 15 amino acids long. V was shortened by 2 bases and J by 8 bases, with 19 bases between the two germline ends. The germline gives CDR1 SQVTM, CDR2 ANQGSEA. The CDR3 coding sequence is TGCAGCGTTGAACCCCGGAAGGGGCGCTTATATGAGCAGTTCTTC. Translated: CSVEPRKGRLYEQFF.

A single count supports this clone. The rearrangement links TRBV11-2 to TRBJ2-1; TRBD1 matches at 8 bases. CDR1 and CDR2 from the germline V gene are SGHAT and FQNNGV. Losses at the gene ends were 1 base for V and 9 bases for J; bases not matched to a gene: 8. There are 15 residues in the CDR3. This CDR3 reads CASSLAGQDSSEQFF. CDR3 bases: TGTGCCAGCAGCTTAGCGGGACAGGATTCTAGTGAGCAGTTCTTC. Filled out from reference TRBV11-2 and TRBJ2-1, the complete variable domain reads EAGVAQSPRYKIIEKRQSVAFWCNPISGHATLYWYQQILGQGPKLLIQFQNNGVVDDSQLPKDRFSAERLKGVDSTLKIQPAKLEDSAVYLCASSLAGQDSSEQFFGPGTRLTVL.

V and J are TRBV7-9 and TRBJ1-5; weak D call: TRBD1 (5 bases). The CDR3 has 15 residues. The germline V gene encodes CDR1 SEHNR and CDR2 FQNEAQ (reference sequence). The V end lost 2 bases, the J end lost 5 bases, and 13 bases lay between the germline ends. The CDR3, as DNA: TGTGCCAGCAGCTTATCTGGGGGGGTCCATCAGCCCCAGCATTTT. This encodes CASSLSGGVHQPQHF. The full variable domain, its missing parts supplied by reference TRBV7-9 and TRBJ1-5, is DTGVSQNPRHKITKRGQNVTFRCDPISEHNRLYWYRQTLGQGPEFLTYFQNEAQLEKSRLLSDRFSAERPKGSFSTLEIQRTEQGDSAMYLCASSLSGGVHQPQHFGDGTRLSIL.

The rearrangement uses TRBV28 and TRBJ1-3; TRBD1 matches 9 bases. Germline CDR1 is MDHEN and CDR2 is SYDVKM. The CDR3 sequence is 16 residues long. Trimming cost V 5 bases and J 3 bases; bases outside gene matches: 8. The DNA for the CDR3 is TGTGCCAGCAGTCCCGGGACAGGGTTAATTGGAAACACCATATATTTT. Protein: CASSPGTGLIGNTIYF. Drawing the rest from reference TRBV28 and TRBJ1-3, the complete variable domain is DVKVTQSSRYLVKRTGEKVFLECVQDMDHENMFWYRQDPGLGLRLIYFSYDVKMKEKGDIPEGYSVSREKKERFSLILESASTNQTSMYLCASSPGTGLIGNTIYFGEGSWLTVV.

The rearrangement joins TRBV28 to TRBJ2-7, with D possibly TRBD2 on 5 matching bases. V gave up 8 bases and J gave up 4 bases, with 12 bases separating them. The CDR3 contains 12 residues. CDR1 is MDHEN and CDR2 is SYDVKM in the germline V gene. CDR3: CASSRGRYEQYF. In DNA form, the CDR3 reads TGTGCCAGCTCAAGAGGGCGGTACGAGCAGTACTTC.

This clone was picked up one time. The rearrangement uses TRBV28 and TRBJ1-1; possibly TRBD1 for D (5 bases). The germline gives CDR1 MDHEN, CDR2 SYDVKM. The V gene lost 3 bases and the J gene lost 10 bases, with 18 bases spanning the gap. The CDR3 is 14 residues long. The CDR3 sequence: CASSFPGSAQGAFF. The CDR3 nucleotides read TGTGCCAGCAGTTTTCCCGGGTCGGCCCAGGGAGCTTTCTTT. Full variable domain (rest looked up from reference TRBV28 and TRBJ1-1): DVKVTQSSRYLVKRTGEKVFLECVQDMDHENMFWYRQDPGLGLRLIYFSYDVKMKEKGDIPEGYSVSREKKERFSLILESASTNQTSMYLCASSFPGSAQGAFFGQGTRLTVV.

CDR3 protein: CASSLVLSGGRETQYF. Here the CDR3 DNA reads TGTGCCAGCAGCTTAGTACTGTCGGGGGGCCGGGAGACCCAGTACTTC. This chain connects TRBV11-3 to TRBJ2-5, with D tentatively TRBD2 (7 bases). Trimming removed 1 base from V and 5 bases from J, with 17 bases in between. This CDR3 comprises 16 residues. CDR1 is SGHNT and CDR2 is YENEEA in the germline V gene.

The chain couples TRBV3-1 (or the pseudogene TRBV3-2) to TRBJ2-2, with 13 bases matching TRBD2. The CDR3 covers 19 residues. V lost 6 bases and J lost 6; bases outside the gene matches: 16. Germline V gene lookup returns CDR1 LGHDT and CDR2 YNNKEL (reference sequence). CDR3 in amino acids: CASSRNSGLAGLTAGELFF. The CDR3 DNA sequence: TGTGCCAGCAGTCGAAATTCGGGACTAGCGGGACTTACAGCCGGGGAGCTGTTTTTT.

This chain joins TRBV6-5 and TRBJ2-3; D is ambiguous. The CDR3 totals 13 residues. The germline V gene has CDR1 MNHEY and CDR2 SVGAGI. Trimming cost V 5 bases and J 3 bases, with 9 bases left between them. DNA of the CDR3: TGTGCCAGCAGTCCCCAACTAACAGATACGCAGTATTTT. It yields the protein CASSPQLTDTQYF.

The chain couples TRBV6-1 to TRBJ1-4; D possibly corresponds to TRBD1 (6 bases). V gave up 0 bases and J gave up 0 bases, with 17 bases separating them. The CDR3 is made up of 19 amino acids. Germline CDR1 MNHNS, CDR2 SASEGT. The CDR3 loop is CASSEAFTTGFATNEKLFF. The CDR3 region has the DNA TGTGCCAGCAGTGAAGCGTTTACCACAGGGTTTGCAACTAATGAAAAACTGTTTTTT.

J is TRBJ2-1 and V is TRBV3-1 (or the pseudogene TRBV3-2); 12 nucleotides agree with TRBD2. This CDR3 is built from 14 residues. Trimming at V came to 2 bases and at J to 9 bases, leaving 2 bases not matched to a gene. Germline assignment: CDR1 LGHDT and CDR2 YNNKEL (reference sequence). The CDR3 bases are TGTGCCAGCAGCCAACTAGCGGGAGGGGGTGAGCAGTTCTTC. This gives the protein CASSQLAGGGEQFF.

The rearrangement links TRBV19 to TRBJ2-7, with TRBD2 as a possible D gene (5 bases). The CDR3 has 11 residues. Trimming removed 5 bases from V and 8 bases from J, with 10 bases in between. The germline gives CDR1 LNHDA, CDR2 SQIVND (reference sequence). DNA for the CDR3: TGTGCCAGTAGTTCTAGCTCGCAGCAGTACTTC. Translated: CASSSSSQQYF.

The CDR3 is CASSPSVGAGNTEAFF. CDR3 DNA sequence: TGTGCCAGCAGTCCCTCGGTGGGGGCGGGGAACACTGAAGCTTTCTTT. The chain uses TRBV7-2 and TRBJ1-1; D is possibly TRBD1 (6 bases). The V gene lost 6 bases and the J gene lost 1 base, with 18 bases spanning the gap. Germline assignment: CDR1 SGHTA and CDR2 FQGNSA. The CDR3 covers 16 residues.

The chain combines TRBV11-2 with TRBJ2-4; TRBD1 might be the D (5 bases). Trimming shortened V by 4 bases and J by 1 base, and 17 bases separated the two germline ends. CDR1 is SGHAT and CDR2 is FQNNGV in the germline V gene. This CDR3 comprises 17 residues. As DNA, the CDR3 is TGTGCCAGCAGCTCAGCCTCAGGGTATAAGGCCAAAAACATTCAGTACTTC. It specifies CASSSASGYKAKNIQYF.

The rearrangement links TRBV19 to TRBJ1-1; 7 bases agree with TRBD1. The germline V gene has CDR1 LNHDA and CDR2 SQIVND (reference sequence). CDR3 length: 16 residues. The V and J ends lost 4 bases and 1 base, in that order; junction bases with no gene match: 9. CDR3 in DNA: TGTGCCAGTAGTAACCCAGGACAGGTCTGGAACACTGAAGCTTTCTTT. Translation gives CASSNPGQVWNTEAFF. The variable domain in full, completed from reference TRBV19 and TRBJ1-1, reads DGGITQSPKYLFRKEGQNVTLSCEQNLNHDAMYWYRQDPGQGLRLIYYSQIVNDFQKGDIAEGYSVSREKKESFPLTVTSAQKNPTAFYLCASSNPGQVWNTEAFFGQGTRLTVV.

The chain recombines TRBV12-3 or TRBV12-4 with TRBJ1-2, with D possibly being TRBD1 (6 bases). Trimming took 5 bases from V and 9 from J, leaving 16 bases between them. This CDR3 comprises 13 residues. The CDR3 bases are TGTGCCAGCAGTCCCCGCCCAGGGGATAGCTACACCTTC. Encoded protein: CASSPRPGDSYTF.